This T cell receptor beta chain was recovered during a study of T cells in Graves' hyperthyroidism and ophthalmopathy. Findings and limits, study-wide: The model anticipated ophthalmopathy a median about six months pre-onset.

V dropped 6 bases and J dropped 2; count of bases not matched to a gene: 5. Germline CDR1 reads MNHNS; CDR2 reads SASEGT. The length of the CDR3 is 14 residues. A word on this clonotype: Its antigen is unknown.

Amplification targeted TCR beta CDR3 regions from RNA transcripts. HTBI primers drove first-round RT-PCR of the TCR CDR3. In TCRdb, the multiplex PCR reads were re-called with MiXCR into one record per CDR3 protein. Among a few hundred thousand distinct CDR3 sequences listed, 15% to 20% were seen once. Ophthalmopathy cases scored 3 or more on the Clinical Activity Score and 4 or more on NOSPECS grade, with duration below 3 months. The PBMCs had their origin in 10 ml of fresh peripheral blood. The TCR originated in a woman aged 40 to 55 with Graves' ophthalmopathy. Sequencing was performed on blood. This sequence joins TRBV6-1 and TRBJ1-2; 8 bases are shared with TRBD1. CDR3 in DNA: TGTGCCAGCAGAAACGACAGGGGAAACTATGGCTACACCTTC. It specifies CASRNDRGNYGYTF.